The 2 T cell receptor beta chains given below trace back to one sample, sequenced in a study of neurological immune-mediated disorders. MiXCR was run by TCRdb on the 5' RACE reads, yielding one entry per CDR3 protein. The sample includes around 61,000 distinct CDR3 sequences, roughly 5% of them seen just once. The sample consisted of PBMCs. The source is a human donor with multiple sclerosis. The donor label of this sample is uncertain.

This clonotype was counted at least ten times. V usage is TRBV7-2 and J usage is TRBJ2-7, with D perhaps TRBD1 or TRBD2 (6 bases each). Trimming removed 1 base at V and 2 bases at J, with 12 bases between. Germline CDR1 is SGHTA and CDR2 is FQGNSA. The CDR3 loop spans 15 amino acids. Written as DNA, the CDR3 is TGTGCCAGCAGCTTAGAGGGGGGTAAAACCTACGAGCAGTACTTC. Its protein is CASSLEGGKTYEQYF.

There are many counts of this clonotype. The CDR3 bases are TGTGCCAGCAGCGTTAAATCGGGCCCCCCGTGGACCGGGGAGCTGTTTTTT. Protein sequence: CASSVKSGPPWTGELFF. The genes are TRBV9 and TRBJ2-2; D is unresolved. The germline gives CDR1 SGDLS, CDR2 YYNGEE. V lost 2 bases and J 5 bases, leaving 19 bases between the germline ends. The CDR3 sequence is 17 residues long.